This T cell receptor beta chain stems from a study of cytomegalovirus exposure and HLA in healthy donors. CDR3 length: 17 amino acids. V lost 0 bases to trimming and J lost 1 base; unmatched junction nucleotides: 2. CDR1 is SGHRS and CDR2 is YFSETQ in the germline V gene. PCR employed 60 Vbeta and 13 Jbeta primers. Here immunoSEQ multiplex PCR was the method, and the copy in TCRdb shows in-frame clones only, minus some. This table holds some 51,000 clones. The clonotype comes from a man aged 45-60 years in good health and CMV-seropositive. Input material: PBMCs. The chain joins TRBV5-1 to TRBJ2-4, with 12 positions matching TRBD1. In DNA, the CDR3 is TGCGCCAGCAGCTTGGACGGGACAGGGGGCGCCAAAAACATTCAGTACTTC. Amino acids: CASSLDGTGGAKNIQYF.